This T cell receptor beta chain was captured by sequencing in a study of high-grade serous ovarian cancer treatment subgroups. Study context: Samples averaged about 15,000 reads and several thousand unique TCR beta rearrangements.

General study findings and limits: Only CDR3 was analyzed; CDR1 and CDR2 were not. Repertoire similarity ranged about 0.1 to 0.79 between tumors of one patient. Higher neoantigen levels went with greater TCR clonal relatedness.

Tumor samples were taken before definitive surgery or chemotherapy. Data came from immunoSEQ multiplex PCR; TCRdb stores just in-frame clones and leaves some out. Altogether approximately 960 clones are present, approximately 60% being singletons, with the ten largest covering 25%. About this clone itself: The antigen is not known.

Sequences were obtained from tumor tissue. This TCR was sampled from a human donor with high-grade serous ovarian cancer.

Here the CDR3 reads CASRTLGQGPYEQYF. CDR3 DNA sequence: TGCGCCAGCAGAACCCTGGGACAGGGCCCCTACGAGCAGTACTTC. The chain has TRBV5-1 and TRBJ2-7, with 9 bases fitting TRBD1. With 5 bases clipped from V and 2 bases from J, the junction kept 8 bases outside the gene matches. Germline lookup yields CDR1 SGHRS and CDR2 YFSETQ. CDR3 length: 15 residues.